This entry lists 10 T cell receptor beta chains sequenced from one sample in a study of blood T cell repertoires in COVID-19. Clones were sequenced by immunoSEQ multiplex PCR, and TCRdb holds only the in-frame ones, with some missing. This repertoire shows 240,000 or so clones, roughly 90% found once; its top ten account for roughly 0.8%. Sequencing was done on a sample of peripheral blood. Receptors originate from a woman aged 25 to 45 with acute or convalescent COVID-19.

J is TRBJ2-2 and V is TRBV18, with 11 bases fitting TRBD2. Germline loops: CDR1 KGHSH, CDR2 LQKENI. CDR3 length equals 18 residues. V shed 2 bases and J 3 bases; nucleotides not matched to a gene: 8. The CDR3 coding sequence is TGTGCCAGCTCACCATATTCTAGCGGGAGGAGGTACACCGGGGAGCTGTTTTTT. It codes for CASSPYSSGRRYTGELFF.

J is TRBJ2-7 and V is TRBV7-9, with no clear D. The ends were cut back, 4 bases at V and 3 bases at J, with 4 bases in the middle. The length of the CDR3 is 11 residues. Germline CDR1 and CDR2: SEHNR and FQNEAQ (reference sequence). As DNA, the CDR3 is TGTGCCAGCAGCTCCGTCTACGAGCAGTACTTC. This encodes CASSSVYEQYF.

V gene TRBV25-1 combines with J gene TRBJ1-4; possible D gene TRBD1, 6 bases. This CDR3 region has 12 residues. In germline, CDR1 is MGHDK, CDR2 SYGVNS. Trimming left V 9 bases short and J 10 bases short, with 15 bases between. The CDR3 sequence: CARDLATGKLFF. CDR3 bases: TGTGCCAGGGACCTCGCGACAGGAAAACTGTTTTTT.

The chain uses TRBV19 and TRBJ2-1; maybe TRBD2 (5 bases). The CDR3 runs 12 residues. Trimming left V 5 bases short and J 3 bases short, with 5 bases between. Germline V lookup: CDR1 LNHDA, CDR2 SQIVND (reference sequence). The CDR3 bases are TGTGCCAGTAGTGACTACTACAATGAGCAGTTCTTC. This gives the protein CASSDYYNEQFF.

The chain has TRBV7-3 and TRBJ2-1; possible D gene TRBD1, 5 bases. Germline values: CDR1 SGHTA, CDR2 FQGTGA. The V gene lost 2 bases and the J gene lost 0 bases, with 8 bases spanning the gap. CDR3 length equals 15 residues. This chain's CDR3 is CASSLWGPSYNEQFF. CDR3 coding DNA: TGTGCCAGCAGCTTATGGGGCCCCTCCTACAATGAGCAGTTCTTC.

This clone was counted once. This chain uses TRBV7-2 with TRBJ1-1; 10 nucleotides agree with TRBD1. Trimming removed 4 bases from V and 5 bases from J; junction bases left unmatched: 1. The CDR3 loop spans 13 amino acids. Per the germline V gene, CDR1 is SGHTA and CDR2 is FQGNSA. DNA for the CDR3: TGTGCCAGCAGCTCGGACAGGGGGACTGAAGCTTTCTTT. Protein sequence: CASSSDRGTEAFF.

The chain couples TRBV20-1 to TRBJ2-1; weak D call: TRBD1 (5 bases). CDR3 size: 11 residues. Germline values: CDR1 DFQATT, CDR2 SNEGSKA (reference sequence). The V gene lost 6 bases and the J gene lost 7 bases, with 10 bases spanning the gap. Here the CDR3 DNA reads TGCAGTGCAACAGGAGTAAATGAGCAGTTCTTC. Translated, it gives CSATGVNEQFF.

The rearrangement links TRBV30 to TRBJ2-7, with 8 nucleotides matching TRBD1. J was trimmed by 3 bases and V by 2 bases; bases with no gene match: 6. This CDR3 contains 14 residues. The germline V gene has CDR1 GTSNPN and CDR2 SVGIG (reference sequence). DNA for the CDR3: TGTGCCTGGAGTCCGGGACAGGCAAACTACGAGCAGTACTTC. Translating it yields CAWSPGQANYEQYF.

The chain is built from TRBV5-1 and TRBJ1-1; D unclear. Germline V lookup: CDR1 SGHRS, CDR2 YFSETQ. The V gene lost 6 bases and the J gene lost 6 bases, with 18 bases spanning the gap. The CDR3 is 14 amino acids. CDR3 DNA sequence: TGCGCCAGCATGAGTGAGCCGGTGGAGGCTGAAGCTTTCTTT. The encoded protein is CASMSEPVEAEAFF.

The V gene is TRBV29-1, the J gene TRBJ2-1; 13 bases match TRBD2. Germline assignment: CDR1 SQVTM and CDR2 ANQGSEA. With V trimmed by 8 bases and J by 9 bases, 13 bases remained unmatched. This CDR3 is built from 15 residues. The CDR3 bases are TGCAGCATCTCCGGGACTAGCGGGATAACGGGTGAGCAGTTCTTC. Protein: CSISGTSGITGEQFF.